These T cell receptor beta chains were read from a single sample in a study of shared clonotypes between healthy human individuals. TCRdb's table, derived via immunoSEQ multiplex PCR, lists solely in-frame clones and lacks some. The sample has around 2,000,000 clones, 85% to 95% seen once. Sequencing input: naive CD4+ T cells sorted from blood. These receptors all come from a man younger than 35 in good health. CDR3s include the opening cysteine and the closing phenylalanine or tryptophan. Fields, in order: J gene, D gene, V gene, clone size, CDR3 protein, CDR3 DNA. D genes are given only for firm matches. Part of the rows lack a size; the others show once, few, many or a class for expanded clones.

j_call: TRBJ1-6
d_call: TRBD1
v_call: TRBV7-2
clone_size: .
cdr3_aa: CASSSQGARNSPLHF
cdr3_nt: TGTGCCAGCAGCTCACAGGGGGCAAGGAATTCACCCCTCCACTTT

j_call: TRBJ2-3
d_call: .
v_call: TRBV6-1
clone_size: .
cdr3_aa: CASSEWGILTDTQYF
cdr3_nt: TGTGCCAGCAGTGAATGGGGGATACTCACAGATACGCAGTATTTT

j_call: TRBJ1-2
d_call: TRBD1
v_call: TRBV4-1
clone_size: .
cdr3_aa: CASSQVSLDRAKGYTF
cdr3_nt: TGCGCCAGCAGCCAAGTGTCCCTAGACAGGGCTAAGGGCTACACCTTC

j_call: TRBJ1-6
d_call: .
v_call: TRBV2
clone_size: once
cdr3_aa: CASSDMGRDNSPLHF
cdr3_nt: TGTGCCAGCAGTGATATGGGCAGAGATAATTCACCCCTCCACTTT

j_call: TRBJ1-5
d_call: .
v_call: TRBV6-1
clone_size: .
cdr3_aa: CASSELYRPQHF
cdr3_nt: TGTGCCAGCAGTGAACTCTATAGACCCCAGCATTTT

j_call: TRBJ1-1
d_call: TRBD1
v_call: TRBV6-6
clone_size: .
cdr3_aa: CASSPPTGSATEAFF
cdr3_nt: TGTGCCAGCAGTCCGCCGACAGGGTCGGCGACTGAAGCTTTCTTT

j_call: TRBJ1-5
d_call: .
v_call: TRBV28
clone_size: .
cdr3_aa: CATGTGTYSNQPQHF
cdr3_nt: TGTGCCACGGGTACAGGGACCTATAGCAATCAGCCCCAGCATTTT

j_call: TRBJ1-1
d_call: .
v_call: TRBV11-2
clone_size: .
cdr3_aa: CASSLVRGSEAFF
cdr3_nt: TGTGCCAGCAGCTTAGTTAGGGGTTCTGAAGCTTTCTTT

j_call: TRBJ2-5
d_call: TRBD1
v_call: TRBV2
clone_size: .
cdr3_aa: CASSADRAQETQYF
cdr3_nt: TGTGCCAGCAGTGCGGACAGGGCCCAAGAGACCCAGTACTTC

j_call: TRBJ2-5
d_call: .
v_call: TRBV15
clone_size: .
cdr3_aa: CATSRGGGGPQETQYF
cdr3_nt: TGTGCCACCAGCAGGGGGGGCGGGGGACCCCAAGAGACCCAGTACTTC

j_call: TRBJ2-1
d_call: .
v_call: TRBV9
clone_size: .
cdr3_aa: CASSAGGLGSYNEQFF
cdr3_nt: TGTGCCAGCAGCGCTGGGGGTCTTGGCTCCTACAATGAGCAGTTCTTC

j_call: TRBJ2-3
d_call: TRBD2
v_call: TRBV5-1
clone_size: .
cdr3_aa: CASSTRTSGSVDTQYF
cdr3_nt: TGCGCCAGCAGCACCAGGACTAGCGGGAGCGTAGATACGCAGTATTTT

j_call: TRBJ2-7
d_call: TRBD1
v_call: TRBV15
clone_size: .
cdr3_aa: CATSTGQGGFYEQYF
cdr3_nt: TGTGCCACCAGCACCGGACAGGGGGGGTTCTACGAGCAGTACTTC

j_call: TRBJ2-7
d_call: .
v_call: TRBV30
clone_size: .
cdr3_aa: CAWSVQGTGEQYF
cdr3_nt: TGTGCCTGGAGTGTACAGGGAACGGGGGAGCAGTACTTC

j_call: TRBJ2-1
d_call: TRBD2
v_call: TRBV7-2
clone_size: .
cdr3_aa: CASSSGRAPNEQFF
cdr3_nt: TGTGCCAGCAGCTCCGGGAGGGCCCCGAATGAGCAGTTCTTC

j_call: TRBJ2-2
d_call: .
v_call: TRBV2
clone_size: .
cdr3_aa: CASSVTGELFF
cdr3_nt: TGTGCCAGCAGTGTAACCGGGGAGCTGTTTTTT

j_call: TRBJ2-3
d_call: TRBD2
v_call: TRBV5-1
clone_size: .
cdr3_aa: CASSLGGLALVYTQYF
cdr3_nt: TGCGCCAGCAGCTTGGGGGGACTAGCGCTGGTTTATACGCAGTATTTT

j_call: TRBJ2-5
d_call: .
v_call: TRBV2
clone_size: .
cdr3_aa: CARGTSQETQYF
cdr3_nt: TGTGCCAGGGGGACGTCTCAAGAGACCCAGTACTTC

j_call: TRBJ2-7
d_call: .
v_call: TRBV6-1
clone_size: .
cdr3_aa: CASSEARDTYEQYF
cdr3_nt: TGTGCCAGCAGTGAGGCCAGGGACACCTACGAGCAGTACTTC

j_call: TRBJ2-7
d_call: .
v_call: TRBV18
clone_size: .
cdr3_aa: CASSPGVSYEQYF
cdr3_nt: TGTGCCAGCTCACCAGGTGTCTCCTACGAGCAGTACTTC

j_call: TRBJ1-1
d_call: .
v_call: TRBV6-4
clone_size: .
cdr3_aa: CASSENAGMNTEAFF
cdr3_nt: TGTGCCAGCAGTGAAAATGCAGGGATGAACACTGAAGCTTTCTTT

j_call: TRBJ1-2
d_call: TRBD1
v_call: TRBV7-8
clone_size: .
cdr3_aa: CASSPRTGKDYGYTF
cdr3_nt: TGTGCCAGCAGCCCCCGGACAGGGAAGGACTATGGCTACACCTTC

j_call: TRBJ2-7
d_call: .
v_call: TRBV5-1
clone_size: .
cdr3_aa: CASSWTQYVVSEQYF
cdr3_nt: TGCGCCAGCAGCTGGACCCAGTACGTCGTCTCCGAGCAGTACTTC

j_call: TRBJ1-1
d_call: .
v_call: TRBV5-1
clone_size: .
cdr3_aa: CASSLAAGDTEAFF
cdr3_nt: TGCGCCAGCAGCTTGGCCGCAGGGGACACTGAAGCTTTCTTT

j_call: TRBJ2-7
d_call: .
v_call: TRBV9
clone_size: .
cdr3_aa: CASSTTGTPVYEQYF
cdr3_nt: TGTGCCAGCAGTACCACAGGGACACCAGTCTACGAGCAGTACTTC

j_call: TRBJ2-3
d_call: TRBD2
v_call: TRBV5-1
clone_size: .
cdr3_aa: CASSMTSVSTDTQYF
cdr3_nt: TGCGCCAGCAGCATGACTAGCGTTAGCACAGATACGCAGTATTTT

j_call: TRBJ2-1
d_call: TRBD2
v_call: TRBV7-9
clone_size: once
cdr3_aa: CASSLGGAGAYNEQFF
cdr3_nt: TGTGCCAGCAGCTTAGGTGGGGCGGGAGCCTACAATGAGCAGTTCTTC

j_call: TRBJ1-6
d_call: .
v_call: TRBV6-5
clone_size: .
cdr3_aa: CASSYSRVRDSPLHF
cdr3_nt: TGTGCCAGCAGTTACTCCCGGGTCCGAGATTCACCCCTCCACTTT

j_call: TRBJ2-7
d_call: .
v_call: TRBV19
clone_size: .
cdr3_aa: CASSVVTDAGEQYF
cdr3_nt: TGTGCCAGTAGTGTTGTAACCGACGCCGGGGAGCAGTACTTC

j_call: TRBJ1-5
d_call: .
v_call: TRBV4-2
clone_size: .
cdr3_aa: CASSQDQYGGNQPQHF
cdr3_nt: TGTGCCAGCAGCCAAGATCAGTACGGCGGGAATCAGCCCCAGCATTTT

j_call: TRBJ2-2
d_call: .
v_call: TRBV2
clone_size: .
cdr3_aa: CASSERGNVRELFF
cdr3_nt: TGTGCCAGCAGTGAAAGGGGAAACGTCCGGGAGCTGTTTTTT

j_call: TRBJ2-7
d_call: TRBD1
v_call: TRBV6-6
clone_size: .
cdr3_aa: CATTTGGNEQYF
cdr3_nt: TGTGCCACTACGACAGGGGGGAACGAGCAGTACTTC

j_call: TRBJ2-7
d_call: TRBD2
v_call: TRBV5-1
clone_size: .
cdr3_aa: CASSLWTRLAGGVEQYF
cdr3_nt: TGCGCCAGCAGCTTGTGGACCCGGTTAGCGGGGGGAGTCGAGCAGTACTTC

j_call: TRBJ2-5
d_call: .
v_call: TRBV9
clone_size: .
cdr3_aa: CASSGRRALQSQETQYF
cdr3_nt: TGTGCCAGCAGCGGGCGCCGGGCCCTTCAAAGCCAAGAGACCCAGTACTTC

j_call: TRBJ2-7
d_call: TRBD2
v_call: TRBV7-9
clone_size: .
cdr3_aa: CASSRGLVAYEQYF
cdr3_nt: TGTGCCAGCAGCCGAGGACTAGTTGCCTACGAGCAGTACTTC

j_call: TRBJ1-5
d_call: .
v_call: TRBV19
clone_size: .
cdr3_aa: CASSIGANQPQHF
cdr3_nt: TGTGCCAGTAGTATAGGCGCCAATCAGCCCCAGCATTTT

j_call: TRBJ1-2
d_call: .
v_call: TRBV29-1
clone_size: .
cdr3_aa: CSVQGWAGSTTGYTF
cdr3_nt: TGCAGCGTTCAGGGGTGGGCAGGAAGTACTACTGGCTACACCTTC

j_call: TRBJ1-2
d_call: TRBD1
v_call: TRBV6-5
clone_size: once
cdr3_aa: CASSPIQTGTKTNTF
cdr3_nt: TGTGCCAGCAGTCCTATACAGACAGGGACCAAAACCAACACCTTC

j_call: TRBJ1-4
d_call: .
v_call: TRBV6-1
clone_size: .
cdr3_aa: CASSSQTDYNEKLFF
cdr3_nt: TGTGCCAGCAGTTCCCAGACAGATTATAATGAAAAACTGTTTTTT

j_call: TRBJ1-2
d_call: .
v_call: TRBV6-1
clone_size: .
cdr3_aa: CASSEAGGYTF
cdr3_nt: TGTGCCAGCAGTGAAGCAGGGGGCTACACCTTC

j_call: TRBJ2-3
d_call: .
v_call: TRBV27
clone_size: .
cdr3_aa: CASSLQGDTQYF
cdr3_nt: TGTGCCAGCAGCCTCCAAGGAGATACGCAGTATTTT

j_call: TRBJ1-6
d_call: .
v_call: TRBV6-1
clone_size: .
cdr3_aa: CATKLAGYNSPLHF
cdr3_nt: TGTGCCACCAAACTCGCAGGGTATAATTCACCCCTCCACTTT

j_call: TRBJ1-1
d_call: .
v_call: TRBV10-3
clone_size: .
cdr3_aa: CAISNGGNTEAFF
cdr3_nt: TGTGCCATCAGTAATGGGGGGAACACTGAAGCTTTCTTT

j_call: TRBJ1-6
d_call: .
v_call: TRBV7-6
clone_size: .
cdr3_aa: CASGVGFNSPLHF
cdr3_nt: TGTGCCAGCGGGGTGGGTTTTAATTCACCCCTCCACTTT

j_call: TRBJ2-7
d_call: .
v_call: TRBV11-2
clone_size: .
cdr3_aa: CASSLGGRVLYEQYF
cdr3_nt: TGTGCCAGCAGCTTAGGGGGCAGGGTTCTCTACGAGCAGTACTTC

j_call: TRBJ2-7
d_call: TRBD2
v_call: TRBV6-5
clone_size: .
cdr3_aa: CASREISGITYEQYF
cdr3_nt: TGTGCCAGCAGGGAGATTAGCGGGATAACCTACGAGCAGTACTTC

j_call: TRBJ1-1
d_call: .
v_call: TRBV2
clone_size: .
cdr3_aa: CASSEEGRIEAFF
cdr3_nt: TGTGCCAGCAGTGAAGAGGGGCGGATTGAAGCTTTCTTT

j_call: TRBJ1-2
d_call: .
v_call: TRBV7-9
clone_size: .
cdr3_aa: CASSLQGDYGYTF
cdr3_nt: TGTGCCAGCAGCCTACAGGGAGACTATGGCTACACCTTC

j_call: TRBJ2-7
d_call: .
v_call: TRBV18
clone_size: .
cdr3_aa: CASSPRDWSTYEQYF
cdr3_nt: TGTGCCAGCTCACCACGGGACTGGAGTACCTACGAGCAGTACTTC

j_call: TRBJ1-1
d_call: .
v_call: TRBV7-9
clone_size: .
cdr3_aa: CASSLGGGTEAFF
cdr3_nt: TGTGCCAGCAGCTTAGGTGGAGGCACTGAAGCTTTCTTT

j_call: TRBJ1-4
d_call: TRBD1
v_call: TRBV29-1
clone_size: once
cdr3_aa: CSVEGGQLNEKLFF
cdr3_nt: TGCAGCGTTGAAGGGGGACAGCTTAATGAAAAACTGTTTTTT

j_call: TRBJ2-5
d_call: .
v_call: TRBV15
clone_size: .
cdr3_aa: CATSPLGREETQYF
cdr3_nt: TGTGCCACCAGCCCTCTCGGGCGGGAAGAGACCCAGTACTTC

j_call: TRBJ2-1
d_call: TRBD2
v_call: TRBV5-4
clone_size: .
cdr3_aa: CASSLDSGEYNEQFF
cdr3_nt: TGTGCCAGCAGCTTGGATAGCGGGGAATACAATGAGCAGTTCTTC

j_call: TRBJ1-5
d_call: TRBD1
v_call: TRBV27
clone_size: .
cdr3_aa: CASSLAGQGGGQPQHF
cdr3_nt: TGTGCCAGCAGTTTAGCGGGACAGGGAGGAGGTCAGCCCCAGCATTTT

j_call: TRBJ2-3
d_call: TRBD2
v_call: TRBV7-3
clone_size: .
cdr3_aa: CASSRTSGDTDTQYF
cdr3_nt: TGTGCCAGCAGCCGGACTAGCGGGGACACAGATACGCAGTATTTT

j_call: TRBJ2-7
d_call: .
v_call: TRBV6-1
clone_size: .
cdr3_aa: CASSEYVGYYEQYF
cdr3_nt: TGTGCCAGCAGTGAATATGTGGGTTATTACGAGCAGTACTTC

j_call: TRBJ2-2
d_call: .
v_call: TRBV27
clone_size: once
cdr3_aa: CASHNHQTSYTGELFF
cdr3_nt: TGTGCCAGTCACAACCACCAGACATCCTACACCGGGGAGCTGTTTTTT

j_call: TRBJ2-5
d_call: TRBD2
v_call: TRBV7-2
clone_size: .
cdr3_aa: CASSSTSGGGGETQYF
cdr3_nt: TGTGCCAGCAGCTCGACTAGCGGGGGAGGCGGAGAGACCCAGTACTTC

j_call: TRBJ1-2
d_call: TRBD1
v_call: TRBV6-5
clone_size: once
cdr3_aa: CASSSQGAANYGYTF
cdr3_nt: TGTGCCAGCAGTTCACAGGGGGCAGCTAACTATGGCTACACCTTC

j_call: TRBJ2-5
d_call: TRBD2
v_call: TRBV5-6
clone_size: .
cdr3_aa: CASSLFKRGGQYQETQYF
cdr3_nt: TGTGCCAGCAGCTTGTTCAAGCGGGGGGGCCAGTACCAAGAGACCCAGTACTTC